The 14 T cell receptor beta chains listed next were all sequenced from one sample in a study of T cell repertoires in cytomegalovirus infection. The antigens these receptors bind are not known. TCRdb reanalysed the reads using MiXCR and keeps one entry per CDR3 protein. The table lists approximately 300,000 distinct CDR3 sequences, about 28% of them singletons. The sequencing used cultured PBMCs, collected from culture after CMV antigen stimulation. The receptors stem from a human donor in good health (CMV status not recorded). Some clones in this sample may be carry-over from other donors' samples.

The chain links TRBV5-1 to TRBJ2-3, with D perhaps matching TRBD1 or TRBD2 (5 bases each). This CDR3 has 15 amino acids. Trimming removed 0 bases from V and 2 bases from J, with 10 bases in between. Germline CDR1 SGHRS, CDR2 YFSETQ. The CDR3 DNA reads as TGCGCCAGCAGCTTGGAAGGGACCTTCACAGATACGCAGTATTTT. Translated, it gives CASSLEGTFTDTQYF.

This clonotype was observed many times. The chain carries TRBV7-2 and TRBJ2-5; no firm D call. V was clipped by 1 base and J by 5 bases, with 5 bases between them. Germline V gene lookup returns CDR1 SGHTA and CDR2 FQGNSA. The CDR3 is 12 amino acids. CDR3 amino acids: CASSLVTETQYF. For the CDR3, the DNA is TGTGCCAGCAGCTTAGTCACGGAGACCCAGTACTTC.

The chain recombines TRBV6-8 with TRBJ2-7; no clear D gene. CDR3 length: 12 amino acids. Trimming removed 6 bases from V and 5 bases from J, with 11 bases in between. Germline V gives CDR1 MNHGY, CDR2 SAAAGT. This CDR3 reads CASSRTSHEQYF. DNA of the CDR3: TGTGCCAGCAGCAGAACAAGCCACGAGCAGTACTTC.

This clonotype was counted many times. The rearrangement uses TRBV12-3 or TRBV12-4 and TRBJ1-4; TRBD1 might be the D (6 bases). This CDR3 is 14 amino acids long. V dropped 2 bases and J dropped 7 bases, with 11 bases sitting between them. This CDR3 is CASSLQQGGEKLFF. As DNA, the CDR3 is TGTGCCAGCAGTTTACAACAGGGAGGTGAAAAACTGTTTTTT.

V is TRBV19 and J is TRBJ2-1; 8 bases are shared with TRBD2. Germline CDR1 is LNHDA and CDR2 is SQIVND (reference sequence). The V segment lost 5 bases and the J segment 8 bases; nucleotides outside the gene matches: 14. This CDR3 comprises 16 residues. CDR3 residues: CASSPHPRGGEDEQFF. In DNA, the CDR3 is TGTGCCAGTAGTCCCCATCCTCGGGGGGGCGAAGATGAGCAGTTCTTC.

This chain uses TRBV11-2 with TRBJ2-5; D not resolved. Germline-derived CDR1 and CDR2 are SGHAT and FQNNGV. This CDR3 comprises 14 residues. Trimming pared 5 bases from V and 2 bases from J, leaving 12 bases between. CDR3 sequence: CASSPQGRQETQYF. CDR3 bases: TGTGCCAGCAGCCCCCAAGGCCGACAAGAGACCCAGTACTTC. The variable domain in full, completed from reference TRBV11-2 and TRBJ2-5, reads EAGVAQSPRYKIIEKRQSVAFWCNPISGHATLYWYQQILGQGPKLLIQFQNNGVVDDSQLPKDRFSAERLKGVDSTLKIQPAKLEDSAVYLCASSPQGRQETQYFGPGTRLLVL.

The chain employs TRBV7-2 and TRBJ2-2; unclear D gene. This CDR3 contains 14 residues. Germline V gene sequence: CDR1 SGHTA, CDR2 FQGNSA. The V end lost 1 base, the J end lost 5 bases, and 8 bases lay between the germline ends. In DNA form, the CDR3 reads TGTGCCAGCAGCTTAGAGGGTAGTACCGGGGAGCTGTTTTTT. Amino acid sequence: CASSLEGSTGELFF.

This clonotype was recorded many times. CDR3 sequence (DNA): TGTGCCACCAGCCAGACTAGCGGGAGAAGCGAGCAGTACTTC. As protein: CATSQTSGRSEQYF. The genes are TRBV15 and TRBJ2-7; TRBD2 matches at 12 bases. Germline V gene sequence: CDR1 LNHNV, CDR2 YYDKDF (reference sequence). J gave up 6 bases and V 5 bases, and 5 bases lay outside the gene matches. The CDR3 length is 14 residues.

This clonotype was recorded a few times. As DNA, the CDR3 is TGTGCCAGCACCCCGGGACAGCTTAACTATGGCTACACCTTC. Protein product: CASTPGQLNYGYTF. The chain is built from TRBV7-9 and TRBJ1-2; TRBD1 agrees at 7 bases. There are 14 residues in the CDR3. Trimming removed 7 bases from V and 1 base from J; junction bases left unmatched: 6. Per the germline V gene, CDR1 is SEHNR and CDR2 is FQNEAQ (reference sequence).

This clonotype was seen at least ten times. V and J are TRBV28 and TRBJ1-3; 8 nucleotides align to TRBD1. Germline V gives CDR1 MDHEN, CDR2 SYDVKM. J lost 0 bases, V lost 2 bases, and 6 bases had no gene match. The CDR3 is 17 amino acids. CDR3 sequence (DNA): TGTGCCAGCAGTTTAAAGAGACAGGGGATCTCTGGAAACACCATATATTTT. Translated: CASSLKRQGISGNTIYF.

Ten or more counts support this clonotype. The chain joins TRBV7-8 to TRBJ2-3; weak D call: TRBD1 (6 bases). In germline, CDR1 is SGHVS, CDR2 FQNEAQ. The CDR3 consists of 16 residues. Trimming pared 4 bases from V and 0 bases from J, leaving 14 bases between. In nucleotides, the CDR3 is TGTGCCAGCAGCTCCTACCGGGACACAAGCACAGATACGCAGTATTTT. Amino acids: CASSSYRDTSTDTQYF. The full variable domain, rest sourced from reference TRBV7-8 and TRBJ2-3, is GAGVSQSPRYKVAKRGQDVALRCDPISGHVSLFWYQQALGQGPEFLTYFQNEAQLDKSGLPSDRFFAERPEGSVSTLKIQRTQQEDSAVYLCASSSYRDTSTDTQYFGPGTRLTVL.

This clonotype has a count of ten or more. The gene calls are TRBV7-3 and TRBJ2-7, with D tentatively TRBD1 (5 bases). V was pared by 1 base and J by 6 bases, with 13 bases between. CDR1 SGHTA and CDR2 FQGTGA come from the germline V gene. The CDR3 is made up of 14 amino acids. The CDR3 here is CASSLKPGWSEQYF. The DNA of the CDR3 is TGTGCCAGCAGCTTAAAGCCAGGGTGGAGCGAGCAGTACTTC. The entire variable domain, with the rest obtained from reference TRBV7-3 and TRBJ2-7, is as follows: GAGVSQTPSNKVTEKGKYVELRCDPISGHTALYWYRQSLGQGPEFLIYFQGTGAADDSGLPNDRFFAVRPEGSVSTLKIQRTERGDSAVYLCASSLKPGWSEQYFGPGTRLTVT.

This clonotype was counted many times. The chain joins TRBV9 to TRBJ2-6; no firm D call. The CDR3 length is 17 residues. Trimming stripped 0 bases from V and 0 bases from J, with 10 bases between. Germline V gene data show CDR1 as SGDLS and CDR2 as YYNGEE. CDR3 DNA: TGTGCCAGCAGCGTAGTGCCCGGAAGCTCTGGGGCCAACGTCCTGACTTTC. Translation gives CASSVVPGSSGANVLTF.

The chain employs TRBV28 and TRBJ2-3, with TRBD2 matching over 7 bases. Germline loops: CDR1 MDHEN, CDR2 SYDVKM. The CDR3 spans 18 residues. V lost 4 bases to trimming and J lost 0 bases; unmatched junction nucleotides: 13. The CDR3 protein is CASSSTLTRLASTDTQYF. CDR3 nucleotides: TGTGCCAGCAGTTCAACTTTGACCCGACTAGCTAGCACAGATACGCAGTATTTT.